A single sample gave rise to the 14 T cell receptor beta chains below, sequenced in a study of blood T cell repertoires in COVID-19. Data came from immunoSEQ multiplex PCR; TCRdb stores just in-frame clones and leaves some out. The profile shows some 240,000 clones, 75% to 90% of them singletons. Sequenced input: peripheral blood. These receptors all stem from a man aged 55-75 years who had recovered from COVID-19.

The gene calls are TRBV7-9 and TRBJ2-1; possible D gene TRBD2, 5 bases. The CDR3 is 19 residues long. V was cut by 5 bases and J by 0 bases, with 23 bases left in between. Germline V gives CDR1 SEHNR, CDR2 FQNEAQ (reference sequence). The CDR3 reads CASSPGGQRTLSSYNEQFF. In nucleotides, the CDR3 is TGTGCCAGCAGCCCCGGAGGTCAGCGTACCCTTAGCTCCTACAATGAGCAGTTCTTC.

The chain recombines TRBV7-2 with TRBJ2-2; TRBD1 agrees at 7 bases. Germline values: CDR1 SGHTA, CDR2 FQGNSA. This CDR3 has 16 residues. V dropped 5 bases and J dropped 7; count of bases not matched to a gene: 13. The CDR3 DNA follows: TGTGCCAGCAGCCCCCAACGACAGGGTTTCGGCGGGGAGCTGTTTTTT. Translated: CASSPQRQGFGGELFF.

The CDR3 region is CASSPPTGRQTEAFF. CDR3 DNA sequence: TGTGCCAGCTCACCGCCGACAGGGCGCCAGACTGAAGCTTTCTTT. This chain connects TRBV18 to TRBJ1-1; 7 nucleotides align to TRBD1. V lost 3 bases, J lost 5 bases, and 9 bases stayed unmatched. This CDR3 has 15 residues. Germline V gene sequence: CDR1 KGHSH, CDR2 LQKENI.

V gene TRBV9 combines with J gene TRBJ2-3; 10 positions match TRBD2. Losses at the gene ends were 3 bases for V and 0 bases for J; bases not matched to a gene: 4. Germline CDR1 is SGDLS and CDR2 is YYNGEE. The CDR3 loop spans 16 amino acids. The CDR3 bases are TGTGCCAGCAGCGGTACTAGCGGGGCTAGCACAGATACGCAGTATTTT. It specifies CASSGTSGASTDTQYF. The full variable domain, its missing parts supplied by reference TRBV9 and TRBJ2-3, is DSGVTQTPKHLITATGQRVTLRCSPRSGDLSVYWYQQSLDQGLQFLIQYYNGEERAKGNILERFSAQQFPDLHSELNLSSLELGDSALYFCASSGTSGASTDTQYFGPGTRLTVL.

The chain employs TRBV10-3 and TRBJ2-1; D gene ambiguous. The germline V gene encodes CDR1 ENHRY and CDR2 SYGVKD. Trimming removed 7 bases at V and 8 bases at J, with 12 bases between. This CDR3 is 12 amino acids long. CDR3 residues: CAIKTQNDEQFF. Here the CDR3 DNA reads TGTGCCATCAAGACACAAAATGATGAGCAGTTCTTC.

This chain connects TRBV12-3 or TRBV12-4 to TRBJ1-2; no clear D gene. The CDR3 is 10 residues long. Trimming stripped 5 bases from V and 7 bases from J, with 5 bases between. The CDR3 sequence: CASSRLGYTF. Written as DNA, the CDR3 is TGTGCCAGCAGTCGACTTGGCTACACCTTC.

As DNA, the CDR3 is TGTGCCAGCAGCGGGTGGGGGGTGATCGCTGAAGCTTTCTTT. Translation gives CASSGWGVIAEAFF. This chain links TRBV7-9 with TRBJ1-1; D might be TRBD1 (5 bases). V dropped 5 bases and J dropped 6 bases, with 16 bases sitting between them. The CDR3 contains 14 residues. Germline-derived CDR1 and CDR2 are SEHNR and FQNEAQ (reference sequence).

The chain employs TRBV19 and TRBJ2-7, with D maybe TRBD1 (5 bases). The V and J ends lost 9 bases and 3 bases respectively, with 12 bases between them. Germline values: CDR1 LNHDA, CDR2 SQIVND (reference sequence). This CDR3 contains 12 residues. The CDR3 nucleotides read TGTGCCAGCTCGAAGGGGAACTACGAGCAGTACTTC. Amino acids: CASSKGNYEQYF.

V and J are TRBV7-3 and TRBJ2-3, with 8 positions matching TRBD2. Germline loops: CDR1 SGHTA, CDR2 FQGTGA. Trimming removed 5 bases from V and 6 bases from J; junction bases left unmatched: 10. The CDR3 is made up of 15 amino acids. CDR3 loop: CASSLNGGAWDTQYF. The CDR3 nucleotides read TGTGCCAGCAGCCTTAACGGGGGGGCGTGGGATACGCAGTATTTT.

The rearrangement uses TRBV5-1 and TRBJ2-3; 10 nucleotides match TRBD1. The V segment lost 4 bases and the J segment 4 bases; nucleotides outside the gene matches: 3. The germline V gene has CDR1 SGHRS and CDR2 YFSETQ. The CDR3 runs 14 residues. The CDR3 here is CASSIGQGADTQYF. The CDR3 bases are TGCGCCAGCAGCATCGGACAGGGGGCAGATACGCAGTATTTT.

The chain has TRBV28 and TRBJ1-5, with a possible D match to TRBD1 (5 bases). Germline CDR1 MDHEN, CDR2 SYDVKM. The V and J ends lost 5 bases and 1 base respectively, with 18 bases between them. The CDR3 is 17 amino acids. The CDR3 here is CASSPPEVGGSNQPQHF. The CDR3 coding sequence is TGTGCCAGCAGTCCCCCAGAGGTCGGGGGGAGCAATCAGCCCCAGCATTTT.

J is TRBJ1-6 and V is TRBV7-3; D remains unclear. The germline gives CDR1 SGHTA, CDR2 FQGTGA. V shed 2 bases and J shed 5 bases, with 10 bases lying between them. The CDR3 spans 15 residues. CDR3 nucleotides: TGTGCCAGCAGCTTAGGGAGGGCAGATAATTCACCCCTCCACTTT. This sequence encodes CASSLGRADNSPLHF.

The chain joins TRBV18 to TRBJ2-7, with D tentatively TRBD2 (6 bases). Per the germline V gene, CDR1 is KGHSH and CDR2 is LQKENI. V shed 3 bases and J shed 5 bases, with 14 bases lying between them. The CDR3 runs to 14 residues. The DNA for the CDR3 is TGTGCCAGCTCACCCTCCCGGGAGTCCCACGAGCAGTACTTC. Amino acids: CASSPSRESHEQYF.

V usage is TRBV6-5 and J usage is TRBJ2-5, with a tentative D call TRBD1 (5 bases). The CDR3 is 15 residues long. Per the germline V gene, CDR1 is MNHEY and CDR2 is SVGAGI. Between the trimmed V and J ends, which lost 0 bases and 4 bases, there was a span of 12 bases. The CDR3 DNA reads as TGTGCCAGCAGTTACTCGGGGCTAGAAAGAGAGACCCAGTACTTC. Translation gives CASSYSGLERETQYF.